This T cell receptor (beta chain) was obtained from a study of shared T cell receptors in the human thymus. The assay was immunoSEQ multiplex PCR, and TCRdb's table has in-frame clones only and misses some. Counted here are about 660,000 clones, approximately 87% occurring once; the ten biggest clones make up approximately 0.0097%. This clone has just a few counts. Other DNA sequences in the sample encode the same CDR3. The sample was also reused in another study, on human thymus T cells. According to that study: Immunologically healthy infants in Finland undergoing congenital heart defect surgery were the donors. In corrective heart surgery, resections were taken, and these provided the thymus tissue. Apparent bias marked the V and J gene usage of thymic and blood repertoires. Related work found strong thymic repertoire overlap between unrelated individuals.

Material: thymocytes. The sequence was obtained from a boy in the first two years of life with a congenital heart defect.

DNA of the CDR3: TGTGCCAGCAGTTTCCGAGATACGCAGTATTTT. It specifies CASSFRDTQYF. This chain uses TRBV28 with TRBJ2-3; D is ambiguous. Germline CDR1 reads MDHEN; CDR2 reads SYDVKM. The length of the CDR3 is 11 residues. Trimming took off 3 bases at V and 5 bases at J, with 3 bases between the two ends. Complete variable domain (other parts from reference TRBV28 and TRBJ2-3): DVKVTQSSRYLVKRTGEKVFLECVQDMDHENMFWYRQDPGLGLRLIYFSYDVKMKEKGDIPEGYSVSREKKERFSLILESASTNQTSMYLCASSFRDTQYFGPGTRLTVL.